The clone carrying this TCR beta chain was counted a single time. The antigen is not known. Using immunoSEQ multiplex PCR, the repertoire was profiled, and TCRdb retains in-frame clones only, with some absent. Found here are about 63,000 clones, 89% of them singletons; the top ten hold 0.95% to 1.5%. This sample is part of a study of cytomegalovirus exposure and HLA in healthy donors. Study background: It was reported in a later analysis that the 100 to 150 validation repertoires used the same platform as the 500 to 700 first-cohort repertoires.

Broader study findings: Cytomegalovirus association was listed for approximately 150 TCR beta chains.

V was trimmed by 0 bases and J by 2 bases, leaving 8 bases between them. Germline V gene data show CDR1 as SGHRS and CDR2 as YFSETQ. The CDR3 length is 14 residues. Sequencing was performed on PBMCs. This clonotype was obtained from a young woman in good health and CMV-seronegative. V is TRBV5-1 and J is TRBJ1-1; D gene uncertain. In DNA, the CDR3 is TGCGCCAGCAGCTTGGCGGGGTATAACACTGAAGCTTTCTTT. Translation: CASSLAGYNTEAFF.